A selection of T cell receptor beta chains follows, all from one sample in a study of blood T cell repertoires in COVID-19. The assay was immunoSEQ multiplex PCR, and TCRdb's table has in-frame clones only and misses some. This table holds about 130,000 clones, more than 70% found once. The source material was peripheral blood. The receptors come from a human donor in a cohort sampled during active COVID-19. Both conserved end residues are trimmed from each CDR3.

>TRBJ2-7|TRBV11-2
ASSLVPDSSYEQY
>TRBJ1-4|TRBV6-2/TRBV6-3
ASSYSLQPSRKLF
>TRBJ2-3|TRBV4-3
ASSRGARTDTQY
>TRBJ2-7|TRBV7-2
ASSRRVAGGYEQY
>TRBJ2-2|TRBV6-6
ASERANTGELF
>TRBJ1-6|TRBV7-9
ASSRDRVDSPLH
>TRBJ1-2|TRBV10-3
AISESSQGSGYT
>TRBJ2-1|TRBV9
ASSVGVANFNEQF
>TRBJ1-1|TRBV28
ASLGGSLIRNTEAF
>TRBJ2-5|TRBV2
ASGATFLGAGETQY
>TRBJ1-2|TRBV12-3/TRBV12-4
ASATGTYGYT
>TRBJ2-2|TRBV5-1
ASSPGHLTNTGELF